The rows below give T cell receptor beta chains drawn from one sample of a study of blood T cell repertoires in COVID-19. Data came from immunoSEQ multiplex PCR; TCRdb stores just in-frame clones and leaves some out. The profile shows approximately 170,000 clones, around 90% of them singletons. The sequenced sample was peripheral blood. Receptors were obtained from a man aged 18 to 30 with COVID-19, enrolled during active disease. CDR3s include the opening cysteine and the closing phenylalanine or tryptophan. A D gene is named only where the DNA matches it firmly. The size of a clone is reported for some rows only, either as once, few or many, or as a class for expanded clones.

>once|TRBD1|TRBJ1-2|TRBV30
TGTGCCTGGAGTGTAGCGGGTAGGACAGGGAACTATGGCTACACCTTC
CAWSVAGRTGNYGYTF
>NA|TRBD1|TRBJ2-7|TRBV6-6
TGTGCCAGCTTCCGGGACAGGGTAGGCGAGCAGTACTTC
CASFRDRVGEQYF
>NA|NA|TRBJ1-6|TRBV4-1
TGCGCCAGCAGTCAAAGTCTCCAGGGATCTTATAATTCACCCCTCCACTTT
CASSQSLQGSYNSPLHF
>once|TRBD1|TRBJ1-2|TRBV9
TGTGCCAGCAGCCCGACAGGGGAGTATGGCTACACCTTC
CASSPTGEYGYTF
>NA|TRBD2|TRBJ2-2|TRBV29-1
TGCAGCGGGGCCGGGACTAGTCTACCCGGGGAGCTGTTTTTT
CSGAGTSLPGELFF
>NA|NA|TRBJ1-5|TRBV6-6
TGTGCCAGCAGTTACTCGGTTACGGGGAATCAGCCCCAGCATTTT
CASSYSVTGNQPQHF
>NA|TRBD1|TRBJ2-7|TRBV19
TGTGCCAGTAGTATATCCAGGGGGCTCCGAGGCTCCTACGAGCAGTACTTC
CASSISRGLRGSYEQYF
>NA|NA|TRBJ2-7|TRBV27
TGTGCCAGCCTTAGCGGATCCTACGAGCAGTACTTC
CASLSGSYEQYF
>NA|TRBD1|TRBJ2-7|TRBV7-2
TGTGCCAGCAGCTCATACCGGGACAGCTCCTACGAGCAGTACTTC
CASSSYRDSSYEQYF
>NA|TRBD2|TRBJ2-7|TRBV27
TGTGCCAGCAGTCCTAGCGGGAGAGGCCACGAGCAGTACTTC
CASSPSGRGHEQYF
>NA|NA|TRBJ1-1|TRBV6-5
TGTGCCAGCAGTTACGCCAGGGACACTGAAGCTTTCTTT
CASSYARDTEAFF
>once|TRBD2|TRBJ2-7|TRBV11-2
TGTGCCAGCAGGGGACTAGCGGGACACGAGCAGTACTTC
CASRGLAGHEQYF
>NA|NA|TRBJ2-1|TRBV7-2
TGTGCCAGCAGTCGGCCAGCAGGTCATGAGCAGTTCTTC
CASSRPAGHEQFF